These 31 T cell receptor beta chains were sequenced from one sample in a study of OX40 agonist ivuxolimab in advanced cancers. TCRdb keeps only in-frame clones here, not all; method: immunoSEQ multiplex PCR. Of 15,000 to 20,000 clones detected, approximately 80% appear once; the ten largest clones hold 13%. Source: CD4+ or CD8+ T cells sorted from blood, taken in a trial of the OX40 agonist ivuxolimab. The receptors derive from an adult with an advanced solid tumor such as melanoma, head and neck, liver or kidney cancer.

The V gene is TRBV11-1, the J gene TRBJ2-3; D not resolved. This CDR3 has 15 residues. From germline, CDR1 is SGHAT and CDR2 FQDESV (reference sequence). The V gene lost 5 bases and the J gene lost 0 bases, with 12 bases spanning the gap. CDR3 DNA: TGTGCCAGCAGCCGAAACGGCATTAGCACAGATACGCAGTATTTT. Amino acids: CASSRNGISTDTQYF.

The chain joins TRBV7-3 to TRBJ1-1, with 8 bases matching TRBD1. Germline V gene lookup returns CDR1 SGHTA and CDR2 FQGTGA. V shed 1 base, J shed 4 bases, and the junction held 5 bases outside the gene matches. This CDR3 is 15 amino acids long. The CDR3 protein is CASSLINTGGTEAFF. CDR3 sequence (DNA): TGTGCCAGCAGCTTAATAAACACAGGGGGCACTGAAGCTTTCTTT. Complete variable domain (other parts from reference TRBV7-3 and TRBJ1-1): GAGVSQTPSNKVTEKGKYVELRCDPISGHTALYWYRQSLGQGPEFLIYFQGTGAADDSGLPNDRFFAVRPEGSVSTLKIQRTERGDSAVYLCASSLINTGGTEAFFGQGTRLTVV.

The genes are TRBV18 and TRBJ1-1; D ambiguous. V gave up 3 bases and J gave up 1 base, with 12 bases separating them. CDR3 length: 15 residues. Per germline, CDR1 KGHSH and CDR2 LQKENI. CDR3 nucleotides: TGTGCCAGCTCACCGAGACCCCGACAGAACACTGAAGCTTTCTTT. Encoded protein: CASSPRPRQNTEAFF.

J is TRBJ2-5 and V is TRBV15; 9 positions match TRBD2. CDR1 and CDR2 (germline): LNHNV, YYDKDF (reference sequence). The CDR3 runs 16 residues. The V segment lost 2 bases and the J segment 11 bases; nucleotides outside the gene matches: 15. The CDR3 here is CATSRPVSGSKEEQYF. The CDR3 DNA is TGTGCCACCAGCAGACCAGTTAGCGGGAGTAAGGAAGAGCAGTACTTC.

The V gene is TRBV6-6, the J gene TRBJ2-7, with a weak D call TRBD1 (6 bases). The CDR3 length is 14 residues. Deletions cut 3 bases from V and 0 bases from J, with 9 bases between. Germline-derived CDR1 and CDR2 are MNHNY and SVGAGI (reference sequence). CDR3 sequence reads: CASSYGGGSYEQYF. The CDR3 coding sequence is TGTGCCAGCAGTTATGGGGGCGGCTCCTACGAGCAGTACTTC.

The chain uses TRBV5-1 and TRBJ2-3, with D unresolved. CDR1 is SGHRS and CDR2 is YFSETQ in the germline V gene. CDR3 length: 14 amino acids. V was clipped by 0 bases and J by 3 bases, with 8 bases between them. The CDR3 is CASSLGQLTDTQYF. The CDR3, as DNA: TGCGCCAGCAGCTTGGGACAACTTACAGATACGCAGTATTTT.

The chain joins TRBV10-3 to TRBJ2-3; a weak D match, TRBD1 (5 bases). This CDR3 is built from 12 residues. The V gene's germline CDR1 is ENHRY and CDR2 SYGVKD. Trimming removed 6 bases from V and 2 bases from J, with 6 bases in between. The CDR3 protein is CAIRGATDTQYF. The CDR3, as DNA: TGTGCCATCAGAGGGGCCACAGATACGCAGTATTTT.

This clone was picked up a small number of times. The V and J genes are TRBV29-1 and TRBJ2-3; perhaps D is TRBD1 or TRBD2 (6 bases each). CDR1 and CDR2 (germline): SQVTM, ANQGSEA. This CDR3 is 13 amino acids long. Trimming left V 7 bases short and J 4 bases short, with 15 bases between. The CDR3 sequence: CSAGDTGADTQYF. CDR3 nucleotide sequence: TGCAGCGCGGGGGACACAGGCGCAGATACGCAGTATTTT.

This clone was seen a single time. The V gene is TRBV7-6, the J gene TRBJ1-1; D gene unclear. The length of the CDR3 is 15 residues. The V gene lost 0 bases and the J gene lost 0 bases, with 8 bases spanning the gap. Germline V gene data show CDR1 as SGHVS and CDR2 as FNYEAQ. CDR3 DNA: TGTGCCAGCAGCTTAGCGCCCGTAATGAACACTGAAGCTTTCTTT. It encodes CASSLAPVMNTEAFF.

The chain combines TRBV7-2 with TRBJ1-2; D remains ambiguous. There are 15 residues in the CDR3. Germline V gives CDR1 SGHTA, CDR2 FQGNSA. The germline V and J ends were trimmed by 2 bases and 0 bases, with 10 bases remaining between them. Written as DNA, the CDR3 is TGTGCCAGCAGCTTATGGGGTCTGACTAACTATGGCTACACCTTC. It yields the protein CASSLWGLTNYGYTF.

The rearrangement joins TRBV4-3 to TRBJ1-6; D may be TRBD1 (6 bases). Trimming removed 0 bases at V and 6 bases at J, with 9 bases between. Per the germline V gene, CDR1 is LGHNA and CDR2 is YSLEER. The CDR3 runs 15 residues. Here the CDR3 DNA reads TGCGCCAGCAGCCAAGAAACACAGGGTAATTCACCCCTCCACTTT. It yields the protein CASSQETQGNSPLHF.

This clone was counted only a few times. The same CDR3 also results from other DNA sequences found in this sample. CDR3 sequence (DNA): TGTGCCAGCAGACGACAGGGGACGCCCCCTCCCTACGAGCAGTACTTC. Its translation: CASRRQGTPPPYEQYF. The chain couples TRBV2 to TRBJ2-7; 8 positions agree with TRBD1. V dropped 6 bases and J dropped 2; count of bases not matched to a gene: 12. The CDR3 is made up of 16 amino acids. Per germline, CDR1 SNHLY and CDR2 FYNNEI.

This clone appeared a single time. V gene TRBV6-5 combines with J gene TRBJ1-4; 7 positions match TRBD1. J was trimmed by 5 bases and V by 10 bases; bases with no gene match: 7. The CDR3 is 13 amino acids. Germline V gene sequence: CDR1 MNHEY, CDR2 SVGAGI. The CDR3 protein is CATSGQRNEKLFF. DNA for the CDR3: TGTGCCACCTCGGGACAGCGAAATGAAAAACTGTTTTTT.

The gene calls are TRBV28 and TRBJ2-2, with D perhaps matching TRBD1 (6 bases). V was cut by 4 bases and J by 8 bases, with 17 bases left in between. This CDR3 has 15 amino acids. CDR1 and CDR2 from the germline V gene are MDHEN and SYDVKM. CDR3 sequence: CASSSLRDTRGELFF. The CDR3 coding sequence is TGTGCCAGCAGTTCCCTCCGGGACACTAGGGGGGAGCTGTTTTTT.

This chain connects TRBV13 to TRBJ1-6, with a tentative D call TRBD1 (6 bases). The CDR3 sequence is 17 residues long. Per the germline V gene, CDR1 is PRHDT and CDR2 is FYEKMQ (reference sequence). Trimming removed 5 bases at V and 7 bases at J, with 21 bases between. The CDR3 region has the DNA TGTGCCAGCAGCCAAGCGGGTCGCAGGGGAGAGAATTCACCCCTCCACTTT. Amino acid sequence: CASSQAGRRGENSPLHF.

This CDR3 is CASSPRQRSEQYF. For the CDR3, the DNA is TGTGCCAGCAGCCCACGCCAGAGGAGCGAGCAGTACTTC. The chain employs TRBV6-1 and TRBJ2-7; D is ambiguous. Trimming pared 6 bases from V and 6 bases from J, leaving 15 bases between. The CDR3 contains 13 residues. The V gene's germline CDR1 is MNHNS and CDR2 SASEGT.

The V gene is TRBV2, the J gene TRBJ1-5; a weak D match, TRBD1 (5 bases). With 5 bases removed from V and 4 bases from J, the gap between germline ends came to 12 bases. The CDR3 totals 14 residues. Looked up from germline, CDR1 is SNHLY and CDR2 is FYNNEI. The CDR3 sequence is CASSIEAGNQPQHF. DNA of the CDR3: TGTGCCAGCAGTATTGAGGCAGGGAATCAGCCCCAGCATTTT. The complete variable domain, with remaining parts taken from reference TRBV2 and TRBJ1-5, reads EPEVTQTPSHQVTQMGQEVILRCVPISNHLYFYWYRQILGQKVEFLVSFYNNEISEKSEIFDDQFSVERPDGSNFTLKIRSTKLEDSAMYFCASSIEAGNQPQHFGDGTRLSIL.

The chain links TRBV21-1 to TRBJ1-1. TRBV21-1 is a recognized pseudogene. This CDR3 is built from 15 residues. The CDR3 loop is CASRWCYTIRTEAFF. CDR3 in DNA: TGTGCCAGCAGATGGTGCTACACAATTCGCACTGAAGCTTTCTTT.

The CDR3 here is CASSLGVGVNTEAFF. In DNA, the CDR3 is TGTGCCAGCAGCTTGGGGGTTGGGGTGAACACTGAAGCTTTCTTT. The chain is built from TRBV7-9 and TRBJ1-1; a weak D match, TRBD1 (5 bases). Germline V gene data show CDR1 as SEHNR and CDR2 as FQNEAQ (reference sequence). V was cut by 3 bases and J by 0 bases, with 11 bases left in between. The CDR3 contains 15 residues.

The chain employs TRBV5-6 and TRBJ1-3; D is unclear. CDR1 and CDR2 from the germline V gene are SGHDT and YYEEEE. V lost 0 bases and J lost 3, with 7 bases in between. There are 14 residues in the CDR3. The CDR3: CASSLGYRGNTIYF. The DNA of the CDR3 is TGTGCCAGCAGCTTGGGTTATCGTGGAAACACCATATATTTT.

The V and J genes are TRBV5-1 and TRBJ2-3; no clear D gene. This CDR3 has 12 amino acids. V dropped 2 bases and J dropped 0 bases, with 1 base sitting between them. Germline loops: CDR1 SGHRS, CDR2 YFSETQ. CDR3: CASSFSTDTQYF. The CDR3 nucleotides are TGCGCCAGCAGCTTTAGCACAGATACGCAGTATTTT.

The CDR3 bases are TGTGCCAGCAGCGTAGAAGGGGGGGCTTCTTACGAGCAGTACTTC. Translation gives CASSVEGGASYEQYF. The rearrangement uses TRBV9 and TRBJ2-7; D is possibly TRBD2 (7 bases). Trimming removed 0 bases from V and 4 bases from J, with 14 bases in between. Germline V CDR1 and CDR2: SGDLS, YYNGEE. The CDR3 sequence is 15 residues long. Looking up the rest from reference TRBV9 and TRBJ2-7 gives the full variable domain: DSGVTQTPKHLITATGQRVTLRCSPRSGDLSVYWYQQSLDQGLQFLIQYYNGEERAKGNILERFSAQQFPDLHSELNLSSLELGDSALYFCASSVEGGASYEQYFGPGTRLTVT.

The chain joins TRBV11-2 to TRBJ1-4; D call uncertain. The V end was cut by 1 base, the J end by 0 bases, with 12 bases between. The CDR3 is 17 amino acids. The germline gives CDR1 SGHAT, CDR2 FQNNGV. In nucleotides, the CDR3 is TGTGCCAGCAGCTTAGCGATTAGGATCGCAACTAATGAAAAACTGTTTTTT. Translated, it gives CASSLAIRIATNEKLFF. The full variable domain, completed using reference TRBV11-2 and TRBJ1-4, is EAGVAQSPRYKIIEKRQSVAFWCNPISGHATLYWYQQILGQGPKLLIQFQNNGVVDDSQLPKDRFSAERLKGVDSTLKIQPAKLEDSAVYLCASSLAIRIATNEKLFFGSGTQLSVL.

The V call is TRBV28, the J call TRBJ2-1; TRBD2 aligns across 10 bases. The germline CDR1 and CDR2 sequences are MDHEN and SYDVKM. Losses at the gene ends were 2 bases for V and 7 bases for J; bases not matched to a gene: 5. The CDR3 length is 15 residues. The CDR3 protein is CASSLLAGVRNEQFF. CDR3 in DNA: TGTGCCAGCAGTTTACTAGCGGGAGTAAGGAATGAGCAGTTCTTC.

The genes are TRBV28 and TRBJ1-1; 9 bases are shared with TRBD1. The trim removed 5 bases at V and 4 bases at J, leaving 5 bases unmatched. This CDR3 has 14 amino acids. Germline CDR1 reads MDHEN; CDR2 reads SYDVKM. CDR3 DNA: TGTGCCAGCAGTACCGGGACAGGGTTCACTGAAGCTTTCTTT. Amino acids: CASSTGTGFTEAFF.

V gene TRBV18 combines with J gene TRBJ2-1; no clear D gene. Germline V lookup: CDR1 KGHSH, CDR2 LQKENI. Deletions cut 3 bases from V and 4 bases from J, with 7 bases between. The CDR3 loop spans 13 amino acids. As DNA, the CDR3 is TGTGCCAGCTCACCGGACGGATACAATGAGCAGTTCTTC. It yields the protein CASSPDGYNEQFF.

This chain connects TRBV5-1 to TRBJ2-3; the D gene could be TRBD1 or TRBD2 (6 bases each). V gave up 0 bases and J gave up 3 bases, with 17 bases separating them. There are 17 residues in the CDR3. CDR1 is SGHRS, CDR2 YFSETQ, per germline. The CDR3 here is CASSLALGGWFTDTQYF. The CDR3 DNA sequence: TGCGCCAGCAGCTTGGCATTGGGGGGCTGGTTTACAGATACGCAGTATTTT.

The chain carries TRBV7-9 and TRBJ2-7; possibly TRBD1 for D (6 bases). Germline V gene sequence: CDR1 SEHNR, CDR2 FQNEAQ (reference sequence). Deletions cut 10 bases from V and 5 bases from J, with 18 bases between. CDR3 length: 13 residues. CDR3 bases: TGTGCCACCCGCGGCAGGGGAACACACGAGCAGTACTTC. It is translated as CATRGRGTHEQYF.

This clone rates as medium-sized. The chain employs TRBV19 and TRBJ1-2; tentatively, D is TRBD1 (5 bases). This CDR3 spans 15 amino acids. With 3 bases removed from V and 7 bases from J, the gap between germline ends came to 18 bases. Germline CDR1 reads LNHDA; CDR2 reads SQIVND (reference sequence). Here the CDR3 DNA reads TGTGCCAGTAGTATTAGCAAGGCAGGGAGATTTGGCTACACCTTC. This translates into CASSISKAGRFGYTF.

The CDR3 region is CASSLENRGVQFF. The CDR3 region has the DNA TGTGCCAGCAGCTTAGAAAACCGTGGGGTGCAGTTCTTC. The genes are TRBV7-2 and TRBJ2-1; D unresolved. This CDR3 has 13 residues. The germline V gene has CDR1 SGHTA and CDR2 FQGNSA. Trimming cost V 1 base and J 12 bases, with 13 bases left between them.

The genes are TRBV2 and TRBJ2-1; 7 bases map to TRBD1. CDR3 size: 14 residues. Germline V CDR1 and CDR2: SNHLY, FYNNEI. V lost 6 bases to trimming and J lost 6 bases; unmatched junction nucleotides: 8. Here the CDR3 reads CASRVETGVNEQFF. DNA of the CDR3: TGTGCCAGCAGAGTCGAAACAGGGGTCAATGAGCAGTTCTTC.